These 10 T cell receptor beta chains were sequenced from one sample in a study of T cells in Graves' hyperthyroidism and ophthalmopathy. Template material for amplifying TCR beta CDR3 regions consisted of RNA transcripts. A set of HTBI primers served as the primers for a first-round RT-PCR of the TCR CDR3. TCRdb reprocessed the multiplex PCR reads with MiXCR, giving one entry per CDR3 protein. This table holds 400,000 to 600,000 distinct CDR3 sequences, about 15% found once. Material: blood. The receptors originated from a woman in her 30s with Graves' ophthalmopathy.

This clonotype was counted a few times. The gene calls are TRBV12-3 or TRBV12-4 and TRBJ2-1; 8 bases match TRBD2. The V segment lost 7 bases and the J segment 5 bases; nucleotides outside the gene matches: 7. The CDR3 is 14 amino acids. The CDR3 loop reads CASKRESENNEQFF. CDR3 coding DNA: TGTGCCAGCAAGCGGGAGTCCGAGAACAATGAGCAGTTCTTC.

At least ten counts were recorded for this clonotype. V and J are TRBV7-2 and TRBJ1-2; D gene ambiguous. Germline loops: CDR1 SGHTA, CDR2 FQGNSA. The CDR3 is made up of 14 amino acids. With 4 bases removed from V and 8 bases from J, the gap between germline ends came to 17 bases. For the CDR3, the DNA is TGTGCCAGCAGCTCCGACAATCTTAGTCGGGGCTACACCTTC. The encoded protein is CASSSDNLSRGYTF.

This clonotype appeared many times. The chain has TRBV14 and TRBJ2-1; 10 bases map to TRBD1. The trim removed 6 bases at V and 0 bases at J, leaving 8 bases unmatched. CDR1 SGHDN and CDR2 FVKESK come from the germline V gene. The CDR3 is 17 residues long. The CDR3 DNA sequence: TGTGCCAGCAGACCGGGACAGGGGACGAGCTCCTACAATGAGCAGTTCTTC. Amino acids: CASRPGQGTSSYNEQFF.

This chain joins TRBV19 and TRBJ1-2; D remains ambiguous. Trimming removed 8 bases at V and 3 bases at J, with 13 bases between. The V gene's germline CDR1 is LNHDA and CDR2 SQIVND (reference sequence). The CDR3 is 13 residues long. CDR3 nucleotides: TGTGCCAGTGTTAGACCGGGTTACTATGGCTACACCTTC. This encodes CASVRPGYYGYTF. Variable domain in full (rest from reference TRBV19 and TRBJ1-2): DGGITQSPKYLFRKEGQNVTLSCEQNLNHDAMYWYRQDPGQGLRLIYYSQIVNDFQKGDIAEGYSVSREKKESFPLTVTSAQKNPTAFYLCASVRPGYYGYTFGSGTRLTVV.

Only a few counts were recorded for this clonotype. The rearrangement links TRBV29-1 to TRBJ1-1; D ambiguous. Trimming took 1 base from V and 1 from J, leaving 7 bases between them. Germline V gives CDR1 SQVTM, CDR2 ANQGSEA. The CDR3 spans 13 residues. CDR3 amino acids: CSVEAPTNTEAFF. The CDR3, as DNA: TGCAGCGTTGAAGCGCCCACGAACACTGAAGCTTTCTTT.

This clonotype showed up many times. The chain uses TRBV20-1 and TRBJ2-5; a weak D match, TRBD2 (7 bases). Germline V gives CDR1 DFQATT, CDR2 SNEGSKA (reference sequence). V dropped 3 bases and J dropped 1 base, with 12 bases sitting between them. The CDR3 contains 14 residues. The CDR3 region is CSASWGGGQETQYF. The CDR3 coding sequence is TGCAGTGCTAGTTGGGGAGGGGGCCAAGAGACCCAGTACTTC.

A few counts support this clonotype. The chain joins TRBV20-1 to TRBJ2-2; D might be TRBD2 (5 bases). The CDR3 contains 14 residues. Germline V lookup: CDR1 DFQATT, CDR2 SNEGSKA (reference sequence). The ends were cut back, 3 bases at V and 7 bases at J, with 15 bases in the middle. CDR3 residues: CSASTEAAGGELFF. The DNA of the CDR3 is TGCAGTGCTAGCACCGAAGCGGCGGGCGGGGAGCTGTTTTTT.

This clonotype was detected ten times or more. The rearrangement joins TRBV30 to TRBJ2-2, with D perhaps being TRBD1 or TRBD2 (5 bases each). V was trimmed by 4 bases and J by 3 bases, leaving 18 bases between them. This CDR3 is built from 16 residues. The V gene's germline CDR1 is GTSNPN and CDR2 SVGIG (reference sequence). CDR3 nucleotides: TGTGCCTGGAACAAAGGAACAGGACTCGACACCGGGGAGCTGTTTTTT. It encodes CAWNKGTGLDTGELFF.

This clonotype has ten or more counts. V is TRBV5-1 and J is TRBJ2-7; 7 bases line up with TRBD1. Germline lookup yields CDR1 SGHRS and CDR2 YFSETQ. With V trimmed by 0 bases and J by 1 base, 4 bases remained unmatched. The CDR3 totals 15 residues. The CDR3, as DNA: TGCGCCAGCAGCTTGGCGGACAGGACGTCCTACGAGCAGTACTTC. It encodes CASSLADRTSYEQYF.

This CDR3 reads CASSKPGGTGYDEQYF. The CDR3 nucleotides are TGCGCCAGCAGTAAACCGGGCGGGACAGGGTACGACGAGCAGTACTTC. This sequence joins TRBV10-1 and TRBJ2-7; TRBD1 matches 9 bases. From germline, CDR1 is WNHNN and CDR2 SYGVQD (reference sequence). CDR3 length: 16 amino acids. The trim removed 5 bases at V and 5 bases at J, leaving 13 bases unmatched.